This T cell receptor (beta chain) came from a study of radiation and T cells in renal cell carcinoma. Study-wide background: Nephrectomy followed 15 Gy stereotactic body radiation by 4 weeks.

Time point here: blood 2 weeks post-SBRT. The treatment denotes: 15 Gy SBRT to primary tumor, nephrectomy 4 weeks later. Blood was sampled at baseline, 2 weeks and 4 weeks after SBRT. This renal cell carcinoma was of the clear cell type. The CDR3 sequence is 13 residues long. Trimming removed 7 bases from V and 4 bases from J, with 12 bases in between. CDR1 SNHLY and CDR2 FYNNEI come from the germline V gene. With regard to this clone: Antigen specificity is unknown.

General study points: Baseline intratumoral clonotype presence is unknown without pretreatment biopsies.

Profiled with immunoSEQ multiplex PCR; TCRdb holds only in-frame clones, not every one. The sample shows around 86,000 clones, 65% to 90% of them seen only once. This material consisted of blood, taken from a patient whose treatment included radiotherapy and nephrectomy. The chain couples TRBV2 to TRBJ2-3, with D hard to call. The sequence was obtained from a woman aged 45-65 years with renal cell carcinoma. CDR3 sequence (DNA): TGTGCCAGCATCAAGGGCCGCTCAGATACGCAGTATTTT. Amino acid sequence: CASIKGRSDTQYF.